A selection of T cell receptor beta chains follows, all from one sample in a study of cytomegalovirus exposure and HLA in healthy donors. The method was immunoSEQ multiplex PCR; TCRdb's version includes in-frame clones alone and lacks a portion of them. The sample carries more than 110,000 clones, around 79% recorded once. The sample consisted of PBMCs. The source is a man younger than 30 in good health and CMV-seronegative. Each CDR3 is given with its conserved first and last residue. The D gene is left open where the match is weak. Clone sizes are given selectively: once, few, many, or a class where the clone is expanded.

-	TRBV30	-	TRBJ1-3	CAWSVGGGTIYF	TGTGCCTGGAGTGTAGGGGGGGGGACCATATATTTT
-	TRBV19	-	TRBJ2-1	CASSPLPYNEQFF	TGTGCCAGTAGTCCTCTACCCTACAATGAGCAGTTCTTC
-	TRBV14	-	TRBJ2-7	CASSPEGYEQYF	TGTGCCAGCAGCCCCGAGGGCTACGAGCAGTACTTC
-	TRBV27	-	TRBJ1-6	CASSLFGVYNSPLHF	TGTGCCAGCAGTTTATTCGGGGTCTATAATTCACCCCTCCACTTT
few	TRBV6-5	-	TRBJ1-2	CASSYEEGTNGYTF	TGTGCCAGCAGTTACGAAGAGGGCACAAATGGCTACACCTTC
-	TRBV7-2	-	TRBJ1-3	CASSSLREGNTIYF	TGTGCCAGCAGCTCCCTACGCGAGGGAAACACCATATATTTT
-	TRBV28	-	TRBJ2-4	CASSPGGGLNIQYF	TGTGCCAGCAGCCCTGGGGGGGGGCTAAACATTCAGTACTTC
-	TRBV14	-	TRBJ1-1	CASSQRGALEAFF	TGTGCCAGCAGCCAGCGGGGCGCCCTTGAAGCTTTCTTT
-	TRBV5-6	-	TRBJ1-6	CASSLVGLTNSPLHF	TGTGCCAGCAGCTTGGTTGGGCTGACGAATTCACCCCTCCACTTT
-	TRBV9	-	TRBJ1-1	CASSTSTLNTEAFF	TGTGCCAGCAGCACATCGACACTGAACACTGAAGCTTTCTTT
-	TRBV7-8	-	TRBJ2-7	CASSLAPGEILHEQYF	TGTGCCAGCAGCTTAGCCCCGGGGGAGATCCTACACGAGCAGTACTTC
-	TRBV9	TRBD2	TRBJ2-1	CASSVGSAGGYNEQFF	TGTGCCAGCAGCGTAGGGTCAGCGGGGGGGTACAATGAGCAGTTCTTC
-	TRBV7-3	-	TRBJ2-2	CASSPGQKNTGELFF	TGTGCCAGCAGCCCAGGACAGAAGAACACCGGGGAGCTGTTTTTT
-	TRBV18	-	TRBJ2-7	CASSPGAISYEQYF	TGTGCCAGCTCACCAGGGGCTATCTCCTACGAGCAGTACTTC
few	TRBV5-4	-	TRBJ1-1	CASSLMQGKNTEAFF	TGTGCCAGCAGCTTGATGCAGGGGAAGAACACTGAAGCTTTCTTT
once	TRBV7-2	-	TRBJ2-1	CASSLFAGEQFF	TGTGCCAGCAGCCTCTTTGCAGGGGAGCAGTTCTTC
-	TRBV10-3	-	TRBJ2-3	CAIRETVEASTDTQYF	TGTGCCATCAGGGAGACGGTAGAGGCTAGCACAGATACGCAGTATTTT
once	TRBV11-2	-	TRBJ1-2	CASSLGVGQRGGYGYTF	TGTGCCAGCAGCCTCGGGGTAGGGCAGAGAGGAGGCTATGGCTACACCTTC
-	TRBV2	-	TRBJ2-6	CASSVHRFDAGANVLTF	TGTGCCAGCAGTGTTCACCGGTTTGATGCTGGGGCCAACGTCCTGACTTTC
few	TRBV11-3	TRBD1	TRBJ2-1	CASSSGQGWLNEQFF	TGTGCCAGCAGCTCGGGACAGGGGTGGCTCAATGAGCAGTTCTTC
-	TRBV5-1	-	TRBJ2-7	CASRGIYEQYF	TGCGCCAGCAGGGGCATCTACGAGCAGTACTTC
-	TRBV6-1	-	TRBJ1-6	CASSEVQGLNSPLHF	TGTGCCAGCAGTGAAGTACAGGGCCTTAATTCACCCCTCCACTTT
few	TRBV4-3	-	TRBJ1-4	CASSQEPGINEKLFF	TGCGCCAGCAGCCAAGAGCCAGGTATAAATGAAAAACTGTTTTTT
-	TRBV11-1	-	TRBJ1-1	CASSLETLNTEAFF	TGTGCCAGCAGCTTAGAAACACTGAACACTGAAGCTTTCTTT
-	TRBV19	TRBD1	TRBJ1-5	CASSIGTGTSNQPQHF	TGTGCCAGTAGTATCGGGACAGGGACCAGCAATCAGCCCCAGCATTTT
-	TRBV11-2	-	TRBJ2-1	CASSLSFGRAVYNEQFF	TGTGCCAGCAGCTTATCCTTCGGCAGGGCTGTCTACAATGAGCAGTTCTTC
-	TRBV6-5	-	TRBJ1-4	CASSYAIPTSEKLFF	TGTGCCAGCAGTTACGCGATCCCTACGAGTGAAAAACTGTTTTTT
-	TRBV25-1	-	TRBJ1-3	CASSVPTVGAENTIYF	TGTGCCAGCAGTGTGCCAACCGTAGGGGCCGAAAACACCATATATTTT
-	TRBV4-3	-	TRBJ2-1	CASSQGSRDNEQFF	TGCGCCAGCAGCCAAGGTTCCAGGGACAATGAGCAGTTCTTC
-	TRBV5-1	TRBD1	TRBJ2-7	CASSSTGLYYEQYF	TGCGCCAGCAGCTCGACAGGGCTCTACTACGAGCAGTACTTC
-	TRBV11-2	TRBD1	TRBJ1-1	CASSPRGQSEAFF	TGTGCCAGCAGCCCTCGGGGACAGAGTGAAGCTTTCTTT
-	TRBV13	-	TRBJ2-7	CASSLSGHGQYF	TGTGCCAGCAGCTTATCGGGTCACGGGCAGTACTTC
-	TRBV13	TRBD1	TRBJ2-7	CASSTRTGLTYEQYF	TGTGCCAGCAGCACACGGACAGGGCTGACCTACGAGCAGTACTTC
-	TRBV11-3	-	TRBJ2-3	CASSLDRGSDTQYF	TGTGCCAGCAGCTTAGATAGGGGTTCGGATACGCAGTATTTT
-	TRBV15	-	TRBJ1-4	CATSSGRGGEKLFF	TGTGCCACCAGCTCCGGCCGGGGTGGTGAAAAACTGTTTTTT
few	TRBV4-3	TRBD1	TRBJ2-7	CASSQVTDRSEQYF	TGCGCCAGCAGCCAAGTCACGGACAGGTCCGAGCAGTACTTC
-	TRBV7-9	TRBD2	TRBJ2-7	CASSLLAGADEQYF	TGTGCCAGCAGCTTACTAGCGGGGGCGGACGAGCAGTACTTC
-	TRBV7-9	-	TRBJ1-2	CASSLTPGQINYGYTF	TGTGCCAGCAGCCTAACCCCAGGACAGATTAACTATGGCTACACCTTC
few	TRBV4-2	-	TRBJ1-5	CASSPGVSNQPQHF	TGTGCCAGCAGCCCAGGGGTGTCCAATCAGCCCCAGCATTTT
-	TRBV4-3	TRBD1	TRBJ1-4	CASSQDVRTGVGEKLFF	TGCGCCAGCAGCCAAGACGTAAGAACAGGGGTAGGGGAAAAACTGTTTTTT
-	TRBV7-2	TRBD1	TRBJ1-2	CASSFRDSYGYTF	TGTGCCAGCAGCTTCCGGGACAGCTATGGCTACACCTTC
few	TRBV4-3	TRBD1	TRBJ1-4	CASSLLPTGGTNEKLFF	TGCGCCAGCAGCCTCCTCCCCACAGGGGGGACTAATGAAAAACTGTTTTTT
-	TRBV30	TRBD1	TRBJ1-5	CAWGPWGQVRNQPQHF	TGTGCCTGGGGTCCCTGGGGACAGGTGCGCAATCAGCCCCAGCATTTT
-	TRBV6-5	-	TRBJ2-3	CASSLEVTSTDTQYF	TGTGCCAGCAGTTTAGAAGTTACTAGCACAGATACGCAGTATTTT
few	TRBV6-5	TRBD1	TRBJ1-2	CASSPGQGLNYGYTF	TGTGCCAGCAGTCCGGGACAGGGACTTAACTATGGCTACACCTTC
-	TRBV27	-	TRBJ2-2	CASSSLQGTGELFF	TGTGCCAGCAGTTCGCTCCAGGGAACCGGGGAGCTGTTTTTT
-	TRBV7-2	-	TRBJ2-5	CASSTNLGKETQYF	TGTGCCAGCAGCACCAACCTCGGGAAAGAGACCCAGTACTTC
-	TRBV19	-	TRBJ2-7	CASSSTGFPDEQYF	TGTGCCAGTAGTTCAACAGGGTTCCCAGACGAGCAGTACTTC
once	TRBV30	-	TRBJ1-2	CAWSVLGREKYYGYTF	TGTGCCTGGAGTGTTTTGGGTAGGGAGAAGTACTATGGCTACACCTTC
once	TRBV7-2	-	TRBJ1-5	CASSPTVGAGNQPQHF	TGTGCCAGCAGCCCAACAGTGGGAGCGGGCAATCAGCCCCAGCATTTT
-	TRBV10-3	TRBD1	TRBJ2-1	CAISSGGQGYNEQFF	TGTGCCATCAGCTCCGGGGGACAGGGCTACAATGAGCAGTTCTTC
-	TRBV11-3	-	TRBJ2-1	CASSATGETYNEQFF	TGTGCCAGCAGCGCAACGGGGGAGACCTACAATGAGCAGTTCTTC
-	TRBV6-5	-	TRBJ1-1	CATSPSENTEAFF	TGTGCCACCTCTCCGAGTGAGAACACTGAAGCTTTCTTT
few	TRBV4-3	TRBD1	TRBJ1-5	CASSLGAGGDQPQHF	TGCGCCAGCAGCCTCGGCGCAGGGGGCGATCAGCCCCAGCATTTT
-	TRBV7-2	TRBD1	TRBJ2-2	CASSMRGQGAVTGELFF	TGTGCCAGCAGCATGCGAGGACAGGGGGCGGTCACCGGGGAGCTGTTTTTT